This T cell receptor beta chain was sequenced in a study of blood T cell repertoires in COVID-19. CDR1 SNHLY and CDR2 FYNNEI come from the germline V gene. The CDR3 loop spans 14 amino acids. V shed 9 bases and J 2 bases; nucleotides not matched to a gene: 9. As originally analysed: From reference gene primer amplification, estimates of nucleated cell counts were derived. The protocol was immunoSEQ multiplex PCR, while the TCRdb copy is restricted to in-frame clones and leaves out a portion. The DNA was the basis for D and trimming; V, J and clone size are from that table. The sample contains more than 70,000 clones, 85% to 95% of which appear only once.

The receptor was derived from a woman between 45 and 65 years old in a cohort sampled during active COVID-19. The sample comprised peripheral blood. The chain has TRBV2 and TRBJ2-7; 8 nucleotides align to TRBD1. The CDR3 bases are TGTGCCAGTGATGGACAGGGCGGAACCTACGAGCAGTACTTC. This translates into CASDGQGGTYEQYF.